These T cell receptor beta chains were read from a single sample in a study of T cells in Graves' hyperthyroidism and ophthalmopathy. A single record per CDR3 protein comes from TCRdb applying MiXCR to the multiplex PCR reads. This sample has about 250,000 distinct CDR3 sequences, with 15% found just once. The material sequenced was blood. The receptors come from a woman aged 50 to 60 with Graves' hyperthyroidism that later progressed to Graves' ophthalmopathy. CDR3s include the opening cysteine and the closing phenylalanine or tryptophan. The order of the fields is J gene, clone size, D gene, V gene, CDR3 protein, CDR3 DNA. A D gene is named only where the DNA matches it firmly. Part of the rows lack a size; the others show once, few, many or a class for expanded clones.

TRBJ2-3 | many | - | TRBV11-2 | CASSSPGGGSTDTQYF | TGTGCCAGCAGCTCCCCCGGGGGCGGAAGCACAGATACGCAGTATTTT
TRBJ1-2 | many | - | TRBV29-1 | CSVAQWGLDYGYTF | TGCAGCGTAGCCCAGTGGGGGTTAGACTATGGCTACACCTTC
TRBJ1-3 | - | - | TRBV7-9 | CARERSGNTIYF | TGTGCCAGGGAGAGGAGTGGAAACACCATATATTTT
TRBJ2-1 | many | TRBD2 | TRBV20-1 | CRPTSGPNNEQFF | TGCAGGCCTACTAGCGGGCCTAACAATGAGCAGTTCTTC
TRBJ2-2 | - | TRBD2 | TRBV12-3/TRBV12-4 | CASETSDTGELFF | TGTGCCAGCGAAACTAGCGACACCGGGGAGCTGTTTTTT
TRBJ2-2 | - | - | TRBV27 | CASSPGTRDTGELFF | TGTGCCAGCAGTCCCGGGACACGGGACACCGGGGAGCTGTTTTTT
TRBJ1-2 | - | - | TRBV5-4 | CASSVPTGIYGYTF | TGTGCCAGCAGCGTCCCGACAGGAATCTATGGCTACACCTTC
TRBJ2-1 | many | - | TRBV20-1 | CSAGPRVAGVTYNEQFF | TGCAGTGCTGGCCCCCGGGTGGCGGGTGTTACCTACAATGAGCAGTTCTTC
TRBJ1-6 | - | TRBD1 | TRBV28 | CASSSPPRTGDYSYNSPPHF | TGTGCCAGCAGTTCCCCCCCACGGACAGGGGATTACTCCTATAATTCACCCCCTCACTTT
TRBJ1-4 | many | - | TRBV11-2 | CASSPYIATNEKLFF | TGTGCCAGCAGCCCCTATATTGCAACTAATGAAAAACTGTTTTTT
TRBJ2-1 | many | - | TRBV29-1 | CSVETSWTYNEQFF | TGCAGCGTTGAAACTAGCTGGACATACAATGAGCAGTTCTTC
TRBJ2-1 | many | - | TRBV12-3/TRBV12-4 | CASSLVAGNEQFF | TGTGCCAGCAGTTTAGTGGCAGGTAATGAGCAGTTCTTC
TRBJ2-7 | many | - | TRBV20-1 | CSARHRRAEQYF | TGCAGTGCTAGACACAGAAGGGCCGAGCAGTACTTC
TRBJ1-2 | many | - | TRBV6-1 | CASSLARGYGYTF | TGTGCCAGCAGTCTCGCTAGAGGATATGGCTACACCTTC
TRBJ2-7 | many | - | TRBV30 | CAWSPSTPSPTPYEQYF | TGTGCCTGGAGTCCCTCCACACCTAGCCCCACGCCTTACGAGCAGTACTTC
TRBJ2-5 | many | - | TRBV6-1 | CASSSHGGETQYF | TGTGCCAGCAGCTCCCATGGAGGGGAGACCCAGTACTTC
TRBJ2-4 | many | - | TRBV5-1 | CASSLDLSKNIQYF | TGCGCCAGCAGCCTAGACCTATCCAAAAACATTCAGTACTTC
TRBJ2-7 | many | - | TRBV7-9 | CASSHRASFSYEQYF | TGTGCCAGCAGCCACAGGGCCTCCTTTTCCTACGAGCAGTACTTC
TRBJ1-6 | many | - | TRBV6-1 | CASSPTGTRRSPLHF | TGTGCCAGCAGTCCCACCGGGACAAGGAGGTCACCCCTCCACTTT
TRBJ1-2 | few | - | TRBV5-1 | CASSLEPSGFGGYTF | TGCGCCAGCAGCTTGGAACCCTCAGGGTTCGGTGGCTACACCTTC
TRBJ2-3 | many | - | TRBV20-1 | CSARTDTQYF | TGCAGTGCTAGAACAGATACGCAGTATTTT
TRBJ1-1 | many | - | TRBV3-1 | CASSQDVRGSGTEAFF | TGTGCCAGCAGCCAAGATGTTCGGGGAAGCGGCACTGAAGCTTTCTTT
TRBJ1-1 | many | - | TRBV19 | CASSIGGGNTEAFF | TGTGCCAGTAGTATCGGGGGGGGGAACACTGAAGCTTTCTTT
TRBJ2-1 | many | - | TRBV20-1 | CSAAGTDSYNEQFF | TGCAGTGCGGCCGGGACGGACTCCTACAATGAGCAGTTCTTC
TRBJ1-4 | many | - | TRBV5-5 | CASSIVLRTAATNEKLFF | TGTGCCAGCAGCATTGTACTAAGGACTGCGGCAACTAATGAAAAACTGTTTTTT
TRBJ1-1 | many | - | TRBV7-9 | CASSYGGNTEAFF | TGTGCCAGCAGCTACGGGGGAAACACTGAAGCTTTCTTT
TRBJ1-1 | - | TRBD1 | TRBV27 | CASRTTGMNTEAFF | TGTGCCAGCCGAACGACAGGGATGAACACTGAAGCTTTCTTT
TRBJ2-7 | many | - | TRBV6-1 | CASSQGPALSYEQYF | TGTGCCAGCAGCCAGGGACCCGCCCTCTCCTACGAGCAGTACTTC
TRBJ1-1 | many | - | TRBV25-1 | CASSERKAIATEAFF | TGTGCCAGCAGTGAGAGGAAGGCAATCGCCACTGAAGCTTTCTTT
TRBJ2-3 | many | TRBD2 | TRBV11-2 | CASSLNSGRLADTQYF | TGTGCCAGCAGCCTAAATAGCGGGAGATTGGCAGATACGCAGTATTTT
TRBJ2-7 | - | TRBD2 | TRBV20-1 | CSARAPSGYEQYF | TGCAGTGCTAGAGCCCCTAGCGGCTACGAGCAGTACTTC
TRBJ1-2 | many | - | TRBV12-3/TRBV12-4 | CASSLRHLRDYGYTF | TGTGCCAGCAGTTTAAGACATCTACGGGACTATGGCTACACCTTC
TRBJ1-1 | many | TRBD1 | TRBV6-1 | CASTGQGGNEAFF | TGTGCCAGCACTGGACAGGGGGGGAATGAAGCTTTCTTT
TRBJ1-1 | many | TRBD1 | TRBV3-1 | CASSHGQGVDTEAFF | TGTGCCAGCAGCCACGGACAGGGTGTGGACACTGAAGCTTTCTTT
TRBJ2-4 | few | - | TRBV30 | CAWQQGRLAKNIQYF | TGTGCCTGGCAACAGGGCAGATTAGCCAAAAACATTCAGTACTTC
TRBJ2-7 | many | - | TRBV3-1 | CASSIADFSYEQYF | TGTGCCAGCAGTATAGCGGATTTCTCCTACGAGCAGTACTTC
TRBJ2-7 | many | TRBD2 | TRBV20-1 | CSASPGGGATYEQYF | TGCAGTGCTAGTCCCGGGGGGGGGGCAACCTACGAGCAGTACTTC
TRBJ1-1 | many | - | TRBV7-9 | CASSLWTGNTEAFF | TGTGCCAGCAGCTTATGGACGGGGAACACTGAAGCTTTCTTT
TRBJ2-7 | many | - | TRBV30 | CAWSPGYEQYF | TGTGCCTGGTCCCCGGGCTACGAGCAGTACTTC
TRBJ1-1 | many | - | TRBV2 | CASKPTGNTEAFF | TGTGCCAGCAAGCCGACAGGGAACACTGAAGCTTTCTTT
TRBJ2-7 | - | TRBD1 | TRBV20-1 | CSSRQGANYEQYF | TGCAGTTCCCGACAGGGGGCTAACTACGAGCAGTACTTC
TRBJ1-1 | many | - | TRBV28 | CASGGVRDTEAFF | TGTGCCAGTGGGGGGGTTCGGGACACTGAAGCTTTCTTT
TRBJ2-1 | many | TRBD2 | TRBV5-1 | CASSLAGAGGFYNEQFF | TGCGCCAGCAGCTTGGCCGGGGCGGGAGGATTCTACAATGAGCAGTTCTTC
TRBJ1-4 | - | - | TRBV20-1 | CSASFAGISNEKLFF | TGCAGTGCCTCTTTCGCAGGGATTAGTAATGAAAAACTGTTTTTT
TRBJ2-2 | - | TRBD1 | TRBV5-5 | CASSITGTGNTGELFF | TGTGCCAGCAGCATTACCGGGACAGGGAACACCGGGGAGCTGTTTTTT
TRBJ1-5 | many | TRBD1 | TRBV7-8 | CASSKTGGSNQPQHF | TGTGCCAGCAGCAAGACAGGGGGAAGCAATCAGCCCCAGCATTTT
TRBJ2-1 | many | - | TRBV6-6 | CASSYSTGNEQFF | TGTGCCAGCAGTTATTCGACGGGCAATGAGCAGTTCTTC
TRBJ2-2 | - | - | TRBV20-1 | CSAPHGTNTGELFF | TGCAGTGCCCCCCACGGGACGAACACCGGGGAGCTGTTTTTT
TRBJ2-7 | many | - | TRBV5-1 | CASSPHEEHEQYF | TGCGCCAGCAGCCCGCATGAGGAACACGAGCAGTACTTC
TRBJ1-4 | many | - | TRBV6-1 | CASSDSGRPATNEKLFF | TGTGCCAGCAGTGACTCGGGCAGACCCGCCACTAATGAAAAACTGTTTTTT
TRBJ1-1 | many | - | TRBV3-1 | CASSQYHAGRTEAFF | TGTGCCAGCAGCCAATATCACGCTGGGCGAACTGAAGCTTTCTTT
TRBJ2-7 | many | - | TRBV30 | CAWSIGQSYEQYF | TGTGCCTGGAGTATAGGGCAGTCCTACGAGCAGTACTTC
TRBJ2-2 | - | TRBD2 | TRBV7-2 | CASSSGTRPTGELFF | TGTGCCAGCAGCTCCGGGACTAGGCCCACCGGGGAGCTGTTTTTT
TRBJ1-6 | few | - | TRBV5-1 | CASSFSSGRDSYNSPLHF | TGCGCCAGCAGCTTTTCTTCCGGAAGAGATTCCTATAATTCACCCCTCCACTTT
TRBJ2-7 | many | - | TRBV11-2 | CASSPPAEFRQYF | TGTGCCAGCAGCCCTCCCGCAGAGTTTAGGCAGTACTTC
TRBJ1-4 | many | TRBD1 | TRBV2 | CAIPDRGRTNEKLFF | TGTGCCATCCCGGACAGGGGGCGAACTAATGAAAAACTGTTTTTT
TRBJ2-7 | many | TRBD2 | TRBV7-2 | CASSLTSGGYEQYF | TGTGCCAGCAGCTTAACTAGCGGGGGTTACGAGCAGTACTTC
TRBJ2-3 | few | - | TRBV9 | CASSVVDGSSTDTQYF | TGTGCCAGCAGCGTAGTGGACGGGAGCAGCACAGATACGCAGTATTTT
TRBJ1-3 | many | - | TRBV12-3/TRBV12-4 | CASSTRTEEGNTIYF | TGTGCCAGCAGTACCCGGACAGAAGAGGGAAACACCATATATTTT
TRBJ1-1 | many | - | TRBV6-1 | CASRNRREAFF | TGTGCCAGCAGAAACAGGAGGGAAGCTTTCTTT